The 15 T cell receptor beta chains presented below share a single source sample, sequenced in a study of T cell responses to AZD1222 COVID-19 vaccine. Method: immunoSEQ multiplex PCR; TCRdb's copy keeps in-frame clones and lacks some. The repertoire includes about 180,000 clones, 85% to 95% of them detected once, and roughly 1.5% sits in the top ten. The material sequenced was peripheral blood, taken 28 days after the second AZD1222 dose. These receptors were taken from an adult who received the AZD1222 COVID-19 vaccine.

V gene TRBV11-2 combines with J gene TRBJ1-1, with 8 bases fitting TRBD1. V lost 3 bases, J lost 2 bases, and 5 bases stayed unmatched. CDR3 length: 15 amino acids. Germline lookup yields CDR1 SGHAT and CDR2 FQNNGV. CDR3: CASSFRGTGNTEAFF. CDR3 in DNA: TGTGCCAGCAGCTTTAGGGGGACAGGCAACACTGAAGCTTTCTTT.

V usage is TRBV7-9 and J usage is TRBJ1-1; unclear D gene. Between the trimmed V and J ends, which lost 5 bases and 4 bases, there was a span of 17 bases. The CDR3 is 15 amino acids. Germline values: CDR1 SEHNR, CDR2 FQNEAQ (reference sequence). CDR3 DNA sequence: TGTGCCAGCAGCCGCCTACTGTTACGGGGCACTGAAGCTTTCTTT. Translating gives CASSRLLLRGTEAFF.

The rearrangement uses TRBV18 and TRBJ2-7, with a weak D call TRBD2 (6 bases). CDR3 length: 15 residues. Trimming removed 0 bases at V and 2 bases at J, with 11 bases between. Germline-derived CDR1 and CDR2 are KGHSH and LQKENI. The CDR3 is CASSPPQRVAYEQYF. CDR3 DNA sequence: TGTGCCAGCTCACCACCGCAGCGGGTAGCCTACGAGCAGTACTTC.

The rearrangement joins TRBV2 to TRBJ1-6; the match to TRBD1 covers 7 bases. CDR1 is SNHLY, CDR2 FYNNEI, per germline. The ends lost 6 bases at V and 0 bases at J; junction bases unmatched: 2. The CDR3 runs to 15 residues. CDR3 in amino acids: CASSRGSSYNSPLHF. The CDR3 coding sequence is TGTGCCAGCAGCAGGGGGAGCTCCTATAATTCACCCCTCCACTTT.

The CDR3 here is CASSLAWTSDGYTF. For the CDR3, the DNA is TGTGCCAGCAGCTTAGCTTGGACGTCTGATGGCTACACCTTC. The V call is TRBV7-2, the J call TRBJ1-2; D ambiguous. The germline V gene has CDR1 SGHTA and CDR2 FQGNSA. Trimming stripped 0 bases from V and 6 bases from J, with 11 bases between. This CDR3 is 14 amino acids long.

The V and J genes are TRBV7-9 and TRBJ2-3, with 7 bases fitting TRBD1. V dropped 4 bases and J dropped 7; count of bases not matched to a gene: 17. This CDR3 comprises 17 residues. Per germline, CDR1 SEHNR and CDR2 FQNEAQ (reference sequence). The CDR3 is CASSSKGAGREWNTQYF. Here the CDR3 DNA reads TGTGCCAGCAGCTCGAAGGGGGCCGGGCGAGAGTGGAATACGCAGTATTTT.

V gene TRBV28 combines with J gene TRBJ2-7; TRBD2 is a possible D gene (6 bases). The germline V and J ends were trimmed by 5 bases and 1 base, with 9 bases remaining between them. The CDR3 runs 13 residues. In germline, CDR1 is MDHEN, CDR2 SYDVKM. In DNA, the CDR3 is TGTGCCAGCAGTGGAGGGAGATCCTACGAGCAGTACTTC. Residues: CASSGGRSYEQYF.

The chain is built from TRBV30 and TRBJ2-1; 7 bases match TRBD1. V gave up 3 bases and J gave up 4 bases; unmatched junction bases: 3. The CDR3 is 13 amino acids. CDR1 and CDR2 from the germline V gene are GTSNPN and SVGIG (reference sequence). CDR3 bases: TGTGCCTGGAGAGGGGGACAGTACAATGAGCAGTTCTTC. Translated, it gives CAWRGGQYNEQFF.

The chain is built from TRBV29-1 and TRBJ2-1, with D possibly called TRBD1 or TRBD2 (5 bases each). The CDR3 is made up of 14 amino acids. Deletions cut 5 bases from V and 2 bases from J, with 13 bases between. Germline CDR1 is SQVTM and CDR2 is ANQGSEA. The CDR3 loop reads CSVFGDGTYNEQFF. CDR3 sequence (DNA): TGCAGCGTTTTTGGGGACGGGACCTACAATGAGCAGTTCTTC.

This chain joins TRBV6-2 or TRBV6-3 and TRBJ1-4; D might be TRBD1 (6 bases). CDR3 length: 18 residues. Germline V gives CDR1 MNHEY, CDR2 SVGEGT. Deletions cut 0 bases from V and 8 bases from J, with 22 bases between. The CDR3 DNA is TGTGCCAGCAGTTACTCGAATCGGAGGGGGGTGATGGTAGAAAAACTGTTTTTT. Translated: CASSYSNRRGVMVEKLFF.

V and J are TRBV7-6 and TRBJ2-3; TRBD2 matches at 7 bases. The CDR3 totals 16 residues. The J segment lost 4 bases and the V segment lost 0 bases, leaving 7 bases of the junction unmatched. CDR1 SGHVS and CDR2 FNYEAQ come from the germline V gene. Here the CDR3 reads CASSLAWRESADTQYF. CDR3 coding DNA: TGTGCCAGCAGCTTAGCTTGGCGGGAGAGCGCAGATACGCAGTATTTT.

In DNA, the CDR3 is TGTGCCAGCAGCTCCCCGGGGGGAGATACGCAGTATTTT. Translation: CASSSPGGDTQYF. V and J are TRBV9 and TRBJ2-3; 7 positions match TRBD2. V gave up 4 bases and J gave up 5 bases; unmatched junction bases: 4. CDR1 SGDLS and CDR2 YYNGEE come from the germline V gene. The CDR3 is 13 residues long.

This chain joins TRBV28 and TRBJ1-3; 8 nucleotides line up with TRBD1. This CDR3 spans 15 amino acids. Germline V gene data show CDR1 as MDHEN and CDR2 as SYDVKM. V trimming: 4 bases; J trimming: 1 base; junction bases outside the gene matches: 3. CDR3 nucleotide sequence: TGTGCCAGCAGTTCCAGGGGGCGTTCTGGAAACACCATATATTTT. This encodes CASSSRGRSGNTIYF. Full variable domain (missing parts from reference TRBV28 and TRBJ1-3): DVKVTQSSRYLVKRTGEKVFLECVQDMDHENMFWYRQDPGLGLRLIYFSYDVKMKEKGDIPEGYSVSREKKERFSLILESASTNQTSMYLCASSSRGRSGNTIYFGEGSWLTVV.

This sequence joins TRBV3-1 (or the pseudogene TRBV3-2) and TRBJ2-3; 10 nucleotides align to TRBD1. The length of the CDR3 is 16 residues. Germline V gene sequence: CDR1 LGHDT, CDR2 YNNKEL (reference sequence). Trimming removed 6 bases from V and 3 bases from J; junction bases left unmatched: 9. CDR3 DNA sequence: TGTGCCAGCAGAGAGACCGGGACAGGGGAAACAGATACGCAGTATTTT. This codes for CASRETGTGETDTQYF.

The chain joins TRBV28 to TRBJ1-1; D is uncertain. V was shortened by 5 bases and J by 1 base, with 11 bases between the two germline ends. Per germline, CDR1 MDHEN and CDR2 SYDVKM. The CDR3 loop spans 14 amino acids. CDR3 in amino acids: CASSTVWPNTEAFF. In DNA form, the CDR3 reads TGTGCCAGCAGTACCGTCTGGCCGAACACTGAAGCTTTCTTT.